This T cell receptor (beta chain) was recovered during a study of T cells after yellow fever vaccination. TCRdb independently ran MiXCR on the 5' RACE reads; one entry per CDR3 protein. Here the sample spans some 560,000 distinct CDR3 sequences, about a fifth being singletons. The CDR3 length is 17 residues. The V end was cut by 6 bases, the J end by 2 bases, with 21 bases between. This clonotype was observed a few times. The genes are TRBV12-3 or TRBV12-4 and TRBJ2-3, with TRBD2 as a possible D gene (7 bases). This sample comprised PBMCs, obtained 15 days after the yellow fever booster vaccination. This receptor was obtained from a man under 40 who received the YFV17D yellow fever vaccine. The CDR3 bases are TGTGCCAGCAGCCAGTGGGGGGCGGGAGTGGCCACAGATACGCAGTATTTT. Protein product: CASSQWGAGVATDTQYF.